This T cell receptor beta chain originates from a study of blood T cell repertoires in COVID-19. Study-level information: Specimens from acute and convalescent COVID-19 originated in the United States, Italy and Spain. Sources were T cells, B-cell-depleted T cells, or PBMCs; the material itself was cDNA or gDNA.

How the authors handled the data: For nucleated cells, counts were estimated from reference gene primer amplification. Measured with immunoSEQ multiplex PCR; TCRdb has only the in-frame clones, and not every one. V, J and clone size are taken as reported in that table, and D and trimming were inferred from the DNA itself. The sample consists of a few hundred thousand clones, 85% of them appearing once. V was cut by 2 bases and J by 7 bases, with 17 bases left in between. CDR1 is PRHDT and CDR2 is FYEKMQ in the germline V gene (reference sequence). CDR3 length: 15 residues. The sequenced sample consisted of peripheral blood. This TCR came from a young woman with acute or convalescent COVID-19. The chain combines TRBV13 with TRBJ1-2, with D possibly being TRBD1 (6 bases). CDR3 residues: CASSLRERLQGGYTF. Here the CDR3 DNA reads TGTGCCAGCAGCTTAAGGGAAAGGTTACAGGGTGGCTACACCTTC.